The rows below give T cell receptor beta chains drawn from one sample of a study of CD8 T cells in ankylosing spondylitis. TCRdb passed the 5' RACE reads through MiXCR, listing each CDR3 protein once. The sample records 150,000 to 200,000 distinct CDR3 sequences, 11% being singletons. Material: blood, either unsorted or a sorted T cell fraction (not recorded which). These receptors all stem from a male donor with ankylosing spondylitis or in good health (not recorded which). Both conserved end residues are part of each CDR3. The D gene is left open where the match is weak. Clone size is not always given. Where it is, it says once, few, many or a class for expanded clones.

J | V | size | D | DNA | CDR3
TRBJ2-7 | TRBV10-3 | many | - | TGTGCCATCAGTATTAGCGCGAACGAGCAGTACTTC | CAISISANEQYF
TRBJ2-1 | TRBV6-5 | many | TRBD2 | TGTGCCAGCAGTTTGGGACTAGCGGGAGCGAAGGAGCAGTTCTTC | CASSLGLAGAKEQFF
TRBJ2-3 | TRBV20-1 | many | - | TGCAGTGCTAGTGGGGGGAGCACAGATACGCAGTATTTT | CSASGGSTDTQYF
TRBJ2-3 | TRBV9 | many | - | TGTGCCAGCAGCGTAGCGGGAGATACGCAGTATTTT | CASSVAGDTQYF
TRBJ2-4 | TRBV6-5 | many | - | TGTGCCAGCAGTTACCCCCACGGGGGTTTAGGAAACATTCAGTACTTC | CASSYPHGGLGNIQYF
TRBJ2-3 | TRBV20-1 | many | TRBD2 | TGCAGTGCTAGCGCGGGAGCTAGCACAGATACGCAGTATTTT | CSASAGASTDTQYF
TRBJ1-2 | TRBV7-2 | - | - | TGTGCCAGCAGCTTTCACAGGGCCTATGGCTACACCTTC | CASSFHRAYGYTF
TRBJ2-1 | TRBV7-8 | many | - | TGTTTGACGGAGGGATACAATGAGCAGTTCTTC | CLTEGYNEQFF
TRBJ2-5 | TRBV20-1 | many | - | TGCAGTGCTAGAGCCCCGAAGGGGACGGAGACCCAGTACTTC | CSARAPKGTETQYF
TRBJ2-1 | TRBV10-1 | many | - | TGCGCCAGCCCCTTCGGACGGGGACTAGTGAACAGGGGTGAGCAGTTCTTC | CASPFGRGLVNRGEQFF
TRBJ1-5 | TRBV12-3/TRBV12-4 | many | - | TGTGCCAGCAGTTTTTCGGGGGAAAATAGCAATCAGCCCCAGCATTTT | CASSFSGENSNQPQHF
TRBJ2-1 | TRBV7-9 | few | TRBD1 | TGTGCCAGCAGCTTAGACTTTGGACAGGCCTACAATGAGCAGTTCTTC | CASSLDFGQAYNEQFF
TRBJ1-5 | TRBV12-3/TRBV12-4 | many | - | TGTGCCAGCAGTTTCGTAGCCGAGGGACAGCCCCAGCATTTT | CASSFVAEGQPQHF
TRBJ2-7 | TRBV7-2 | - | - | TGTGCCAGCAGCTTAGGAACTGAGTTAATCCACGAGCAGTACTTC | CASSLGTELIHEQYF
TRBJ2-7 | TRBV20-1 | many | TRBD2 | TGCAGTGCCCTTAGCGGGATCTTCTACGAGCAGTACTTC | CSALSGIFYEQYF
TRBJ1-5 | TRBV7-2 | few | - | TGTGCCAGCAGCTTAGAGGGTTTTCGGCAGCCCCAGCATTTT | CASSLEGFRQPQHF
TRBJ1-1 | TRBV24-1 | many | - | TGTGCCACCAGTGATCCCGGTACTCTGAAAGCTTTCTTT | CATSDPGTLKAFF
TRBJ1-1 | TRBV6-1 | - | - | TGTGCCAGCAGTCCTTTGACAGAACTTCCTGAAGCTTTCTTT | CASSPLTELPEAFF
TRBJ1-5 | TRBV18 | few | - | TGTGCCAGCTCACAGGGGTATAATCAGCCCCAGCATTTT | CASSQGYNQPQHF
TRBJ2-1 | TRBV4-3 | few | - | TGCGCCAGCAGCCAAGAAAGGAGTCGCGATGAGCAGTTCTTC | CASSQERSRDEQFF
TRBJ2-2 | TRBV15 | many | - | TGTGCCACCAGCAGCGACTGGAACACCGGGGAGCTGTTTTTT | CATSSDWNTGELFF
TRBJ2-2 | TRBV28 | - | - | TGTGCCAGCAGGGCCGGGGGAAGGGCGAACACCGGGGAGCTGTTTTTT | CASRAGGRANTGELFF
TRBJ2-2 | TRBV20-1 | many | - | TGCAGTGCTAGTGGGTCTGGGTTCGGAGCGAACACCGGGGAGCTGTTTTTT | CSASGSGFGANTGELFF
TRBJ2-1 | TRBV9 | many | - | TGTGCCAGCAGCGCGGACAGTGGGGCTTACAATGAGCAGTTCTTC | CASSADSGAYNEQFF
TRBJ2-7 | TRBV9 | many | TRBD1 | TGTGCCAGCAGCGCCGGACAGGGTTGGGGTTTTAGCGAGCAGTACTTC | CASSAGQGWGFSEQYF
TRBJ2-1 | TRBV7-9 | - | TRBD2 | TGTGCCAGCAGCTACGGACTAGCGAGCTACAATGAGCAGTTCTTC | CASSYGLASYNEQFF
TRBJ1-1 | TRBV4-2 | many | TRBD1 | TGTGCCAGCAGTCACGGACAGGGGCCCCCCAAGAGGGACACTGAAGCTTTCTTT | CASSHGQGPPKRDTEAFF
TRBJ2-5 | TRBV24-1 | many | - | TGTGCCACCAGGGACACCAAAGTAGGAGAGACCCAGTACTTC | CATRDTKVGETQYF
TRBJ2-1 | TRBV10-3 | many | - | TGTGCCATCAGTTCCCGCCAGGGGGAGCAGTTCTTC | CAISSRQGEQFF
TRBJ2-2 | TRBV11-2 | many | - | TGTGCCAGCAGCCCCTTGACCGCTATGACAGGGGAGCTGTTTTTT | CASSPLTAMTGELFF
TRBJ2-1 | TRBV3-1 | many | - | TGTGCCAGCAGCTCCTTAGCGGTCTCCTACAATGAGCAGTTCTTC | CASSSLAVSYNEQFF
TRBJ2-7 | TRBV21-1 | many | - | TGTGCCAGCAGCAAAAGTCGGTACGAGCAGTACTTC | CASSKSRYEQYF
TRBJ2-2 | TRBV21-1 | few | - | TGTGCCAGCAGGATGGGCAGGGGACTTAGGAACACCGGGGAGCTGTTTTTT | CASRMGRGLRNTGELFF
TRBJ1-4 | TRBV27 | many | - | TGTGCCAGCAGTTTCGAAGGAGGGGCGTCAGATGAAAAACTGTTTTTT | CASSFEGGASDEKLFF
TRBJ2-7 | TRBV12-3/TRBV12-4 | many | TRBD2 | TGTGCCAGCAGTTTTAGGAGACTAGCGGGAGAAACCTACGAGCAGTACTTC | CASSFRRLAGETYEQYF
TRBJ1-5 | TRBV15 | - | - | TGTGCCACCAGCAGAGACCCTGACAGAAATCAGCCCCAGCATTTT | CATSRDPDRNQPQHF
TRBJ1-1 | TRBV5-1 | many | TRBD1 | TGCGCCAGCAGCTTGCAGGACAGGGGGCTTACTGAAGCTTTCTTT | CASSLQDRGLTEAFF
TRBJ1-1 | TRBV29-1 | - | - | TGCAGCGTTGACCTTAGGAGGAACACTGAAGCTTTCTTT | CSVDLRRNTEAFF
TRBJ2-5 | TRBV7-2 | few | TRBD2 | TGTGCCAGCAGCTCTAGGCTAGCGGAAAAGACCCAGTACTTC | CASSSRLAEKTQYF
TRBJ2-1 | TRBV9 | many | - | TGTGCCAGCAGCGTAGAGGGCACCCAAAATGAGCAGTTCTTC | CASSVEGTQNEQFF
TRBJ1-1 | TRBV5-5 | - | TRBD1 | TGTGCCAGCAGCTTGGCCCCAGGGACAGGTGGCACTGAAGCTTTCTTT | CASSLAPGTGGTEAFF
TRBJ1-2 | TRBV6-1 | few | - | TGTGCCAGCAGTGTGTGGGGGTCGGGAAACTATGGCTACACCTTC | CASSVWGSGNYGYTF
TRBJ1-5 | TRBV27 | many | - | TGTGCCAGCGTCCGGTCTTTCCCCTCTTATAGCAATCAGCCCCAGCATTTT | CASVRSFPSYSNQPQHF
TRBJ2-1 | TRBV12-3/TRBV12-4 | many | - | TGTGCCAGCAGTTCTGAGTTATACAATGAGCAGTTCTTC | CASSSELYNEQFF
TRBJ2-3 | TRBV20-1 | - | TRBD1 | TGCAGTGCTGCGAGCGGACAGGGGGGCTCAGATACGCAGTATTTT | CSAASGQGGSDTQYF
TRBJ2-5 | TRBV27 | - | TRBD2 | TGTGCCAGCAGTTTAAACTTCTTGCTAGCGGGGGGCCAAGAGACCCAGTACTTC | CASSLNFLLAGGQETQYF